Listed here are 17 T cell receptor beta chains from one sample, sequenced in a study of blood T cell repertoires in COVID-19. The repertoire was sequenced with immunoSEQ multiplex PCR; TCRdb's copy has only in-frame clones and lacks some. The sample contains about 80,000 clones, around 83% of which appear only once. Material: peripheral blood. The source of these receptors is a woman in her 70s with acute or convalescent COVID-19.

This rearrangement joins TRBV3-1 (or the pseudogene TRBV3-2) to TRBJ1-5, with a tentative D call TRBD1 (6 bases). This CDR3 is built from 14 residues. CDR1 LGHDT and CDR2 YNNKEL come from the germline V gene (reference sequence). V was shortened by 4 bases and J by 5 bases, with 12 bases between the two germline ends. CDR3 loop: CASSPRGEYQPQHF. As DNA, the CDR3 is TGTGCCAGCAGCCCCAGGGGCGAGTATCAGCCCCAGCATTTT.

This clone was seen more than once but under ten times. The chain combines TRBV3-1 (or the pseudogene TRBV3-2) with TRBJ2-1; D might be TRBD2 (6 bases). CDR3 length: 16 amino acids. Germline CDR1 LGHDT, CDR2 YNNKEL (reference sequence). Trimming shortened V by 4 bases and J by 5 bases, and 18 bases separated the two germline ends. CDR3 in amino acids: CASSLRKGRINNEQFF. Here the CDR3 DNA reads TGTGCCAGCAGCCTGCGGAAAGGGAGGATTAACAATGAGCAGTTCTTC.

This sequence joins TRBV5-1 and TRBJ1-2, with 7 bases identical to TRBD1. V dropped 2 bases and J dropped 7; count of bases not matched to a gene: 8. Germline loops: CDR1 SGHRS, CDR2 YFSETQ. The CDR3 has 14 amino acids. The CDR3 DNA is TGCGCCAGCAGCTTCGGAGACAGGGAAAGTGGCTACACCTTC. Translating it yields CASSFGDRESGYTF.

The V gene is TRBV4-1, the J gene TRBJ1-1, with 7 positions matching TRBD1. Germline assignment: CDR1 MGHRA and CDR2 YSYEKL. The CDR3 covers 14 residues. Losses at the gene ends were 3 bases for V and 4 bases for J; bases not matched to a gene: 5. In DNA, the CDR3 is TGCGCCAGCAGCCAGACAGGGTTGGCCACTGAAGCTTTCTTT. Encoded protein: CASSQTGLATEAFF.

The J gene is TRBJ2-7, the V gene TRBV5-4; 12 nucleotides align to TRBD2. Germline V gene lookup returns CDR1 SGHNT and CDR2 YYREEE (reference sequence). The CDR3 is made up of 16 amino acids. V lost 0 bases to trimming and J lost 1 base; unmatched junction nucleotides: 2. DNA of the CDR3: TGTGCCAGCAGCTTGGGAGGACTAGCGGGGTCCTACGAGCAGTACTTC. Amino acid sequence: CASSLGGLAGSYEQYF.

Only a few counts were recorded for this clone. This chain connects TRBV24-1 to TRBJ1-2; D is possibly TRBD1 (5 bases). V was trimmed by 4 bases and J by 6 bases, leaving 20 bases between them. The CDR3 sequence is 16 residues long. Germline V CDR1 and CDR2: KGHDR, SFDVKD. Here the CDR3 reads CATSDPTGGPLNGYTF. The CDR3 nucleotides read TGTGCCACCAGTGACCCCACAGGAGGGCCACTTAATGGCTACACCTTC.

The chain has TRBV5-1 and TRBJ1-1, with D hard to call. The germline V gene has CDR1 SGHRS and CDR2 YFSETQ. V lost 4 bases and J 5 bases, leaving 18 bases between the germline ends. The CDR3 contains 15 residues. The CDR3 DNA reads as TGCGCCAGCAGCCACACGTCAATTTCGACAACTGAAGCTTTCTTT. Protein product: CASSHTSISTTEAFF.

This clone occurred a few times. The chain joins TRBV12-3 or TRBV12-4 to TRBJ2-2; D unresolved. This CDR3 spans 12 amino acids. The V gene lost 3 bases and the J gene lost 7 bases, with 6 bases spanning the gap. CDR3 amino acids: CASSFPLGELFF. The CDR3, as DNA: TGTGCCAGCAGTTTCCCTCTCGGGGAGCTGTTTTTT.

In nucleotides, the CDR3 is TGTGCCACCAGTGATTCTCCGGATACGCAGTATTTT. Translation: CATSDSPDTQYF. This sequence joins TRBV24-1 and TRBJ2-3, with no clear D. This CDR3 comprises 12 residues. In germline, CDR1 is KGHDR, CDR2 SFDVKD. The V end lost 2 bases, the J end lost 6 bases, and 5 bases lay between the germline ends.

This chain uses TRBV9 with TRBJ2-1; TRBD2 aligns across 12 bases. V was clipped by 6 bases and J by 6 bases; unmatched bases: 7. Germline CDR1 is SGDLS and CDR2 is YYNGEE. This CDR3 comprises 15 residues. The CDR3 loop reads CASTPTSGSFNEQFF. CDR3 bases: TGTGCCAGCACCCCGACTAGCGGGAGTTTCAATGAGCAGTTCTTC.

This clone has more than one count but fewer than ten. This chain uses TRBV19 with TRBJ1-5; no definite D call. Trimming took off 5 bases at V and 1 base at J, with 12 bases between the two ends. Germline loops: CDR1 LNHDA, CDR2 SQIVND (reference sequence). This CDR3 has 15 amino acids. CDR3 in DNA: TGTGCCAGTAGTTTTGCCGGGGTGAGCAATCAGCCCCAGCATTTT. It codes for CASSFAGVSNQPQHF.

The chain links TRBV2 to TRBJ1-6; no clear D. Germline V gives CDR1 SNHLY, CDR2 FYNNEI. The V and J ends lost 5 bases and 9 bases respectively, with 11 bases between them. This CDR3 is 13 amino acids long. Here the CDR3 reads CASSPPLSSPLHF. For the CDR3, the DNA is TGTGCCAGCAGTCCCCCGTTGTCTTCACCCCTCCACTTT.

V usage is TRBV19 and J usage is TRBJ2-3; TRBD2 matches 12 bases. J gave up 5 bases and V 10 bases, and 19 bases lay outside the gene matches. CDR3 length equals 18 residues. Germline loops: CDR1 LNHDA, CDR2 SQIVND (reference sequence). The CDR3: CATADSRRLAGEGDTQYF. CDR3 bases: TGTGCCACCGCGGACAGTAGGAGACTAGCGGGGGAAGGAGATACGCAGTATTTT.

CDR3 loop: CASSSTTLSGNTIYF. Written as DNA, the CDR3 is TGCGCCAGCAGCTCAACGACTCTATCGGGAAACACCATATATTTT. This chain uses TRBV5-1 with TRBJ1-3; the D is unclear. V shed 3 bases and J shed 4 bases, with 14 bases lying between them. Germline V gene sequence: CDR1 SGHRS, CDR2 YFSETQ. This CDR3 contains 15 residues.

The chain couples TRBV5-1 to TRBJ1-1; no reliable D call. CDR3 length: 15 residues. Germline V gives CDR1 SGHRS, CDR2 YFSETQ. The V end lost 1 base, the J end lost 5 bases, and 15 bases lay between the germline ends. For the CDR3, the DNA is TGCGCCAGCAGCTTGCCCGCCCAACAGACGACTGAAGCTTTCTTT. Protein sequence: CASSLPAQQTTEAFF.

The genes are TRBV7-3 and TRBJ1-2; D remains unclear. Between the trimmed V and J ends, which lost 2 bases and 2 bases, there was a span of 9 bases. CDR1 SGHTA and CDR2 FQGTGA come from the germline V gene. CDR3 length: 14 amino acids. The CDR3 reads CASSLSARNYGYTF. The DNA for the CDR3 is TGTGCCAGCAGCTTATCAGCCAGGAACTATGGCTACACCTTC.

The chain has TRBV19 and TRBJ2-7; TRBD1 matches 12 bases. The CDR3 has 15 amino acids. From germline, CDR1 is LNHDA and CDR2 SQIVND (reference sequence). The V and J ends lost 3 bases and 3 bases, in that order; junction bases with no gene match: 3. The CDR3 DNA follows: TGTGCCAGTAGTATCAGGGACAGGGGGCTCTACGAGCAGTACTTC. Its translation: CASSIRDRGLYEQYF.